These 30 T cell receptor beta chains share one sample of origin, sequenced in a study of blood T cell repertoires in COVID-19. Method: immunoSEQ multiplex PCR; TCRdb's copy keeps in-frame clones and lacks some. The sample holds nearly 250,000 clones, 65% to 90% seen once. The sequenced sample was PBMCs or T cells enriched from blood (not recorded which). The receptors here all came from a woman aged 45-60 years with acute COVID-19.

The V and J genes are TRBV6-5 and TRBJ1-2; D perhaps matches TRBD1 (6 bases). With 4 bases removed from V and 2 bases from J, the gap between germline ends came to 8 bases. The length of the CDR3 is 13 residues. The germline CDR1 and CDR2 sequences are MNHEY and SVGAGI. CDR3 region: CASSSTGNYGYTF. Here the CDR3 DNA reads TGTGCCAGCAGTTCTACAGGGAACTATGGCTACACCTTC.

The chain joins TRBV10-3 to TRBJ2-2, with D possibly matching TRBD2 (6 bases). This CDR3 has 15 amino acids. V was trimmed by 3 bases and J by 4 bases, leaving 12 bases between them. Germline assignment: CDR1 ENHRY and CDR2 SYGVKD. This CDR3 is CAISDLTSSTGELFF. The DNA for the CDR3 is TGTGCCATCAGTGACCTGACTAGTAGCACCGGGGAGCTGTTTTTT.

Note on this clone: Other DNA variants within this sample encode the same CDR3. The genes are TRBV5-1 and TRBJ1-4; 8 bases align to TRBD1. Germline V gene data show CDR1 as SGHRS and CDR2 as YFSETQ. This CDR3 comprises 16 residues. V gave up 0 bases and J gave up 2 bases; unmatched junction bases: 3. The CDR3 is CASSLGQGLTNEKLFF. CDR3 DNA sequence: TGCGCCAGCAGCTTGGGACAGGGGTTGACTAATGAAAAACTGTTTTTT.

In the case of this clone: This CDR3 is also generated by other DNA sequences in the sample. The chain recombines TRBV3-1 (or the pseudogene TRBV3-2) with TRBJ2-1; TRBD1 might be the D (6 bases). Trimming cost V 1 base and J 3 bases, with 10 bases left between them. CDR3 length: 15 residues. From germline, CDR1 is LGHDT and CDR2 YNNKEL (reference sequence). The CDR3 region is CASSQVGGVYNEQFF. The CDR3 DNA is TGTGCCAGCAGCCAAGTAGGGGGAGTCTACAATGAGCAGTTCTTC.

This chain joins TRBV3-1 (or the pseudogene TRBV3-2) and TRBJ1-4, with 11 bases fitting TRBD1. This CDR3 is built from 18 residues. Looked up from germline, CDR1 is LGHDT and CDR2 is YNNKEL (reference sequence). The V segment lost 4 bases and the J segment 0 bases; nucleotides outside the gene matches: 7. As DNA, the CDR3 is TGTGCCAGCAGCCCGCGGGACAGGGGGTCGGCAACTAATGAAAAACTGTTTTTT. It translates to CASSPRDRGSATNEKLFF.

The chain carries TRBV2 and TRBJ2-2; 10 bases line up with TRBD2. CDR1 and CDR2 from the germline V gene are SNHLY and FYNNEI. The V and J ends lost 2 bases and 0 bases, in that order; junction bases with no gene match: 9. This CDR3 is 19 amino acids long. The DNA of the CDR3 is TGTGCCAGCAGTGAAAGGAGGATAGCGGGGGGCGCGAACACCGGGGAGCTGTTTTTT. This encodes CASSERRIAGGANTGELFF.

About this clone itself: The junction departs from germline at one end; a sequencing error may be responsible. The V and J genes are TRBV5-6 and TRBJ2-7, with D tentatively TRBD1 or TRBD2 (6 bases each). The CDR3 totals 15 residues. The germline gives CDR1 SGHDT, CDR2 YYEEEE. The CDR3 nucleotides read TGTGCCAGCACCTTGGGGGCGGGGCGTTCCTACGAGCAGTACTTC. It translates to CASTLGAGRSYEQYF.

The chain couples TRBV4-2 to TRBJ1-2, with D hard to call. The CDR3 has 14 residues. Germline CDR1 is LGHNA and CDR2 is YNFKEQ. V was pared by 0 bases and J by 4 bases, with 9 bases between. CDR3 protein: CASSQEVSSYGYTF. CDR3 nucleotide sequence: TGTGCCAGCAGCCAAGAGGTTAGCTCCTATGGCTACACCTTC.

This chain uses TRBV18 with TRBJ1-1; 7 bases align to TRBD1. J lost 0 bases, V lost 2 bases, and 6 bases had no gene match. Germline CDR1 KGHSH, CDR2 LQKENI. The length of the CDR3 is 16 residues. This chain's CDR3 is CASSPYRGDLNTEAFF. CDR3 sequence (DNA): TGTGCCAGCTCACCATACAGGGGCGATTTGAACACTGAAGCTTTCTTT. The complete variable domain, with remaining parts taken from reference TRBV18 and TRBJ1-1, reads NAGVMQNPRHLVRRRGQEARLRCSPMKGHSHVYWYRQLPEEGLKFMVYLQKENIIDESGMPKERFSAEFPKEGPSILRIQQVVRGDSAAYFCASSPYRGDLNTEAFFGQGTRLTVV.

The chain links TRBV12-3 or TRBV12-4 to TRBJ2-5; tentatively, D is TRBD2 (6 bases). The length of the CDR3 is 12 residues. Trimming cost V 3 bases and J 7 bases, with 9 bases left between them. This chain's CDR3 is CASSFDGGTQYF. CDR3 bases: TGTGCCAGCAGTTTCGACGGGGGGACCCAGTACTTC.

J is TRBJ1-1 and V is TRBV5-1; D possibly corresponds to TRBD1 (5 bases). The germline V gene has CDR1 SGHRS and CDR2 YFSETQ. V was pared by 5 bases and J by 4 bases, with 15 bases between. This CDR3 spans 14 amino acids. The CDR3 here is CASRSGRGLTEAFF. CDR3 nucleotide sequence: TGCGCCAGCAGGAGTGGGAGGGGTCTCACTGAAGCTTTCTTT. Complete variable domain (other parts from reference TRBV5-1 and TRBJ1-1): KAGVTQTPRYLIKTRGQQVTLSCSPISGHRSVSWYQQTPGQGLQFLFEYFSETQRNKGNFPGRFSGRQFSNSRSEMNVSTLELGDSALYLCASRSGRGLTEAFFGQGTRLTVV.

The CDR3 loop reads CASSSMGQGPQPQHF. CDR3 DNA: TGTGCCAGCAGCTCGATGGGGCAGGGCCCTCAGCCCCAGCATTTT. The rearrangement uses TRBV7-9 and TRBJ1-5, with TRBD1 as a possible D gene (5 bases). CDR3 length: 15 amino acids. The V end was cut by 4 bases, the J end by 6 bases, with 16 bases between. CDR1 is SEHNR and CDR2 is FQNEAQ in the germline V gene (reference sequence).

This sequence joins TRBV14 and TRBJ1-1; a possible D gene is TRBD1 (6 bases). The germline V gene encodes CDR1 SGHDN and CDR2 FVKESK. This CDR3 contains 14 residues. V shed 3 bases and J shed 11 bases, with 19 bases lying between them. CDR3 in amino acids: CASSQGITGSWAFF. CDR3 bases: TGTGCCAGCAGCCAGGGAATCACAGGGTCGTGGGCTTTCTTT.

V usage is TRBV30 and J usage is TRBJ2-3, with 13 bases fitting TRBD2. The V gene's germline CDR1 is GTSNPN and CDR2 SVGIG (reference sequence). CDR3 length: 16 amino acids. V lost 1 base and J lost 1; bases outside the gene matches: 2. The CDR3 DNA is TGTGCCTGGAGTGGCGGGACTAGCGGGGGCACAGATACGCAGTATTTT. Protein sequence: CAWSGGTSGGTDTQYF.

The V call is TRBV2, the J call TRBJ2-1, with a tentative D call TRBD2 (5 bases). V lost 7 bases to trimming and J lost 4 bases, with 20 bases between them. Germline loops: CDR1 SNHLY, CDR2 FYNNEI. This CDR3 is built from 16 residues. CDR3 DNA: TGTGCCAGCATTTTCGGTGCTAGCCCCCTTTACAATGAGCAGTTCTTC. Its protein product is CASIFGASPLYNEQFF.

CDR3 in DNA: TGTGCCATCAGTGATAACAATCGCGGCGGCACAGATACGCAGTATTTT. Translation gives CAISDNNRGGTDTQYF. The V call is TRBV10-3, the J call TRBJ2-3; D is unclear. Germline V gives CDR1 ENHRY, CDR2 SYGVKD. The CDR3 is 16 amino acids. V was trimmed by 3 bases and J by 1 base, leaving 14 bases between them.

This chain connects TRBV3-1 (or the pseudogene TRBV3-2) to TRBJ1-1; TRBD1 agrees at 9 bases. The V segment lost 1 base and the J segment 12 bases; nucleotides outside the gene matches: 3. Germline V gene sequence: CDR1 LGHDT, CDR2 YNNKEL (reference sequence). This CDR3 region has 12 residues. This CDR3 reads CASSQGQGVPFF. CDR3 sequence (DNA): TGTGCCAGCAGCCAAGGACAGGGGGTTCCTTTCTTT.

This clone has only a few counts. The chain is built from TRBV3-1 (or the pseudogene TRBV3-2) and TRBJ2-7; TRBD2 agrees at 7 bases. The CDR3 covers 16 residues. Unmatched junction bases numbered 9, after V lost 0 bases and J lost 4 bases. Germline V gives CDR1 LGHDT, CDR2 YNNKEL (reference sequence). CDR3 loop: CASSQEGSYGGYEQYF. In nucleotides, the CDR3 is TGTGCCAGCAGCCAAGAAGGATCTTACGGGGGGTACGAGCAGTACTTC.

The gene calls are TRBV16 and TRBJ1-5, with D possibly TRBD1 on 5 matching bases. Trimming pared 5 bases from V and 3 bases from J, leaving 11 bases between. The CDR3 runs 14 residues. Germline CDR1 is KGHSY and CDR2 is FQNENV. The CDR3 bases are TGTGCCAGCAGCTTCAGGGATTTCAATCAGCCCCAGCATTTT. Its protein product is CASSFRDFNQPQHF.

The chain links TRBV29-1 to TRBJ2-6; unclear D gene. Germline V CDR1 and CDR2: SQVTM, ANQGSEA. V was trimmed by 2 bases and J by 0 bases, leaving 2 bases between them. The CDR3 covers 13 residues. Here the CDR3 reads CSVEHSGANVLTF. The CDR3 nucleotides read TGCAGCGTTGAACACTCTGGGGCCAACGTCCTGACTTTC. Together with reference TRBV29-1 and TRBJ2-6, the CDR3 gives the full variable domain: SAVISQKPSRDICQRGTSLTIQCQVDSQVTMMFWYRQQPGQSLTLIATANQGSEATYESGFVIDKFPISRPNLTFSTLTVSNMSPEDSSIYLCSVEHSGANVLTFGAGSRLTVL.

This sequence joins TRBV25-1 and TRBJ1-1; 8 bases match TRBD1. From germline, CDR1 is MGHDK and CDR2 SYGVNS. This CDR3 region has 14 residues. With 5 bases clipped from V and 0 bases from J, the junction kept 2 bases outside the gene matches. The CDR3 coding sequence is TGTGCCAGCAGTCAGGGGGCAATGAACACTGAAGCTTTCTTT. This sequence encodes CASSQGAMNTEAFF.

This chain links TRBV21-1 with TRBJ1-3. TRBV21-1 constitutes a pseudogene. This CDR3 spans 15 amino acids. The CDR3 coding sequence is TGTGCCAGCAGCAAAGTGACGGGTTCCGGAAACACCATATATTTT. Encoded protein: CASSKVTGSGNTIYF.

The chain combines TRBV4-3 with TRBJ2-1; 8 bases agree with TRBD2. V dropped 0 bases and J dropped 8; count of bases not matched to a gene: 9. The V gene's germline CDR1 is LGHNA and CDR2 YSLEER. The CDR3 runs to 16 residues. The CDR3 sequence is CASSQEPAGGSYEQFF. As DNA, the CDR3 is TGCGCCAGCAGCCAAGAACCGGCGGGGGGTTCCTATGAGCAGTTCTTC.

The gene calls are TRBV14 and TRBJ2-7, with D perhaps matching TRBD1 (5 bases). Trimming removed 5 bases from V and 6 bases from J, with 17 bases in between. The germline V gene has CDR1 SGHDN and CDR2 FVKESK. The length of the CDR3 is 14 residues. The CDR3 DNA sequence: TGTGCCAGCAGCAATTTACTCAGGGAAGGCGAGCAGTACTTC. Residues: CASSNLLREGEQYF.

V gene TRBV2 combines with J gene TRBJ1-5; D call uncertain. Germline CDR1 reads SNHLY; CDR2 reads FYNNEI. The CDR3 contains 13 residues. V was pared by 8 bases and J by 2 bases, with 10 bases between. The CDR3 loop reads CASQDGGNQPQHF. CDR3 in DNA: TGTGCCAGCCAGGACGGGGGCAATCAGCCCCAGCATTTT.

The chain carries TRBV4-1 and TRBJ1-1; D remains unclear. V lost 1 base to trimming and J lost 6 bases, with 9 bases between them. Germline V lookup: CDR1 MGHRA, CDR2 YSYEKL. The CDR3 length is 13 residues. CDR3 amino acids: CASSQVAGAEAFF. The CDR3 DNA reads TGCGCCAGCAGCCAAGTGGCGGGAGCTGAAGCTTTCTTT.

The chain links TRBV6-5 to TRBJ1-3; D possibly corresponds to TRBD1 (6 bases). There are 14 residues in the CDR3. V was shortened by 6 bases and J by 4 bases, with 13 bases between the two germline ends. Germline values: CDR1 MNHEY, CDR2 SVGAGI. The CDR3, as DNA: TGTGCCAGCAGGTCACAGGGTTTAGGAAACACCATATATTTT. The encoded protein is CASRSQGLGNTIYF.

The V call is TRBV30, the J call TRBJ1-5; 7 nucleotides align to TRBD1. This CDR3 spans 13 amino acids. Germline V gene lookup returns CDR1 GTSNPN and CDR2 SVGIG (reference sequence). Trimming removed 1 base from V and 5 bases from J; junction bases left unmatched: 2. Here the CDR3 reads CAWSGTGDQPQHF. The CDR3 DNA follows: TGTGCCTGGAGTGGAACAGGGGATCAGCCCCAGCATTTT.

This chain uses TRBV5-1 with TRBJ2-7; D call uncertain. CDR3 length: 13 residues. The V gene lost 6 bases and the J gene lost 0 bases, with 10 bases spanning the gap. Germline V gene data show CDR1 as SGHRS and CDR2 as YFSETQ. As DNA, the CDR3 is TGCGCCAGCAACGAGCCCGACTCCTACGAGCAGTACTTC. It codes for CASNEPDSYEQYF.

This clone has more than one count but fewer than ten. The J gene is TRBJ1-1, the V gene TRBV27, with 7 positions matching TRBD1. Germline V gene sequence: CDR1 MNHEY, CDR2 SMNVEV (reference sequence). V gave up 5 bases and J gave up 3 bases; unmatched junction bases: 9. The CDR3 covers 15 residues. CDR3 residues: CASSVTGSGYTEAFF. DNA of the CDR3: TGTGCCAGCAGTGTGACAGGGTCGGGATACACTGAAGCTTTCTTT.